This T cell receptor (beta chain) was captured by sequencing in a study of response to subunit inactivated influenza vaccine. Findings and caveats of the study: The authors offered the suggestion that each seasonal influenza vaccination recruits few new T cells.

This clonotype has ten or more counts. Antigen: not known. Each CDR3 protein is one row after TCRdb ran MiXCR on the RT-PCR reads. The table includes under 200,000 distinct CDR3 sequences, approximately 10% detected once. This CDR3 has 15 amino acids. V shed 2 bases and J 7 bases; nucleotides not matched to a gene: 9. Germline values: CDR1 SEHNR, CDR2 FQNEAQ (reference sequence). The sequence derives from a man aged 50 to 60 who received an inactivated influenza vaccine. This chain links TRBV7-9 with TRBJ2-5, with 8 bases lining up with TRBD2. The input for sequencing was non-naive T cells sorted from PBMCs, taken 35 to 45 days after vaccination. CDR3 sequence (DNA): TGTGCCAGCAGCTTATCACTAGCGGAAGGGCTGACCCAGTACTTC. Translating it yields CASSLSLAEGLTQYF.